This is a list of T cell receptor beta chains from one sample in a study of blood T cell repertoires in COVID-19. Clones were read by immunoSEQ multiplex PCR, and TCRdb kept only the in-frame ones, dropping some. The sample records under 400,000 clones, more than 70% being singletons. Sequenced input: peripheral blood. The receptors stem from a woman aged 25 to 39 with COVID-19, enrolled during active disease. Both conserved end residues are part of each CDR3. D genes are given only for firm matches. Expanded clones are given a class, and other clones once, few, many or no size at all.

abundance: .
d_gene: TRBD1
v_gene: TRBV6-5
j_gene: TRBJ2-5
CDR3nt: TGTGCCAGCAGTTACTCGACAGGGAAAGAGACCCAGTACTTC
CDR3aa: CASSYSTGKETQYF

abundance: .
d_gene: TRBD1
v_gene: TRBV5-4
j_gene: TRBJ2-1
CDR3nt: TGTGCCAGCAGCTTGCTTGGGACAGGGCCCAATGAGCAGTTCTTC
CDR3aa: CASSLLGTGPNEQFF

abundance: .
d_gene: .
v_gene: TRBV4-1
j_gene: TRBJ1-5
CDR3nt: TGCGCCAGCAGCGAGAAGGGGGTCGGTGGCAATCAGCCCCAGCATTTT
CDR3aa: CASSEKGVGGNQPQHF

abundance: .
d_gene: .
v_gene: TRBV18
j_gene: TRBJ1-6
CDR3nt: TGTGCCAGCTCAAGCGGTGTGAATTCACCCCTCCACTTT
CDR3aa: CASSSGVNSPLHF

abundance: .
d_gene: .
v_gene: TRBV11-2
j_gene: TRBJ2-5
CDR3nt: TGTGCCAGCAGCTGGAGGATAACCGGGACTTTAGAAGAGACCCAGTACTTC
CDR3aa: CASSWRITGTLEETQYF

abundance: .
d_gene: .
v_gene: TRBV5-1
j_gene: TRBJ1-2
CDR3nt: TGCGCCAGCAGCCCTACAGACACTCACTATGGCTACACCTTC
CDR3aa: CASSPTDTHYGYTF

abundance: once
d_gene: .
v_gene: TRBV19
j_gene: TRBJ1-2
CDR3nt: TGTGCCAGTAGTATAGACGCCCGGACTTTCGGCTATGGCTACACCTTC
CDR3aa: CASSIDARTFGYGYTF

abundance: .
d_gene: TRBD1
v_gene: TRBV19
j_gene: TRBJ2-3
CDR3nt: TGTGCCACCGGACAGGGAGTGAGCACAGATACGCAGTATTTT
CDR3aa: CATGQGVSTDTQYF

abundance: .
d_gene: TRBD2
v_gene: TRBV18
j_gene: TRBJ2-5
CDR3nt: TGTGCCAGCTCACCCCTGACTAGCGGGATTAGGGAGACCCAGTACTTC
CDR3aa: CASSPLTSGIRETQYF

abundance: .
d_gene: TRBD1
v_gene: TRBV7-2
j_gene: TRBJ2-5
CDR3nt: TGTGCCAGCAGCCCACCTGCCAGGGGGCCCCAAGAGACCCAGTACTTC
CDR3aa: CASSPPARGPQETQYF

abundance: once
d_gene: .
v_gene: TRBV5-5
j_gene: TRBJ2-4
CDR3nt: TGTGCCAGCAGCTTTCGGGACAACAAAAACATTCAGTACTTC
CDR3aa: CASSFRDNKNIQYF

abundance: .
d_gene: TRBD1
v_gene: TRBV28
j_gene: TRBJ2-1
CDR3nt: TGTGCCACACAGGGGGGTGAGCAGTTCTTC
CDR3aa: CATQGGEQFF

abundance: .
d_gene: TRBD1
v_gene: TRBV2
j_gene: TRBJ2-7
CDR3nt: TGTGCCAGCAGTCTGTCGGGACAGATAATCTACGAGCAGTACTTC
CDR3aa: CASSLSGQIIYEQYF

abundance: .
d_gene: TRBD2
v_gene: TRBV2
j_gene: TRBJ2-1
CDR3nt: TGTGCCAGCAAACGGGAGGGCCTTGGTGAGCAGTTCTTC
CDR3aa: CASKREGLGEQFF

abundance: .
d_gene: .
v_gene: TRBV15
j_gene: TRBJ2-7
CDR3nt: TGTGCCACCAGCAGAGACAGGGGAGGGGGGGAGCAGTACTTC
CDR3aa: CATSRDRGGGEQYF

abundance: .
d_gene: .
v_gene: TRBV6-2/TRBV6-3
j_gene: TRBJ2-7
CDR3nt: TGTGCCAGCAGTTTCCCGCGGCTAGCGTCAGGCGAGCAGTACTTC
CDR3aa: CASSFPRLASGEQYF

abundance: once
d_gene: TRBD2
v_gene: TRBV6-5
j_gene: TRBJ2-1
CDR3nt: TGTGCCAGCAGACCTGGACTAGCGGGAGGGGGGTTCTTC
CDR3aa: CASRPGLAGGGFF

abundance: .
d_gene: TRBD2
v_gene: TRBV28
j_gene: TRBJ2-1
CDR3nt: TGTGCCAGCAGTTCCTACCGGGGCGGGAGGGCCTCCTACAATGAGCAGTTCTTC
CDR3aa: CASSSYRGGRASYNEQFF

abundance: .
d_gene: .
v_gene: TRBV7-9
j_gene: TRBJ2-7
CDR3nt: TGTGCCAGCAGCCCCCCGGGGGTTCTCTCCTACGAGCAGTACTTC
CDR3aa: CASSPPGVLSYEQYF

abundance: few
d_gene: .
v_gene: TRBV6-5
j_gene: TRBJ1-1
CDR3nt: TGTGCCAGCAGTTACTCGAAGCGGGTGAACACTGAAGCTTTCTTT
CDR3aa: CASSYSKRVNTEAFF

abundance: .
d_gene: .
v_gene: TRBV19
j_gene: TRBJ1-5
CDR3nt: TGTGCCAGTACCTCAACTTTACAGGGAAAGATTGAGCCCCAGCATTTT
CDR3aa: CASTSTLQGKIEPQHF

abundance: .
d_gene: .
v_gene: TRBV18
j_gene: TRBJ1-4
CDR3nt: TGTGCCAGCTCACCACTTAGCGGGAGCCAGAATGAAAAACTGTTTTTT
CDR3aa: CASSPLSGSQNEKLFF

abundance: .
d_gene: .
v_gene: TRBV30
j_gene: TRBJ2-2
CDR3nt: TGTGCCTGGTCCAAACTAGCGAACACCGGGGAGCTGTTTTTT
CDR3aa: CAWSKLANTGELFF

abundance: .
d_gene: TRBD1
v_gene: TRBV7-3
j_gene: TRBJ1-6
CDR3nt: TGTGCCAGCAGCTTAACGGTCCCAGGGGGGAATTCACCCCTCCACTTT
CDR3aa: CASSLTVPGGNSPLHF

abundance: few
d_gene: TRBD1
v_gene: TRBV6-5
j_gene: TRBJ1-2
CDR3nt: TGTGCCAGCGGGGGACAGCCCAACTATGGCTACACCTTC
CDR3aa: CASGGQPNYGYTF

abundance: few
d_gene: TRBD2
v_gene: TRBV19
j_gene: TRBJ2-3
CDR3nt: TGTGCCAGTAGTGACGGGGGGTTCACAGATACGCAGTATTTT
CDR3aa: CASSDGGFTDTQYF

abundance: .
d_gene: .
v_gene: TRBV6-6
j_gene: TRBJ1-5
CDR3nt: TGTGCCAGCAGTACACCACGGGGGGGCACCAATCAGCCCCAGCATTTT
CDR3aa: CASSTPRGGTNQPQHF

abundance: .
d_gene: TRBD1
v_gene: TRBV30
j_gene: TRBJ1-1
CDR3nt: TGTGCCTGGGATCCCGGGACAGGGGCCGTCACTGAAGCTTTCTTT
CDR3aa: CAWDPGTGAVTEAFF

abundance: .
d_gene: TRBD2
v_gene: TRBV4-3
j_gene: TRBJ2-7
CDR3nt: TGCGCCAGCAGCCTAACTAGCGGGAGGTTCAACGAGCAGTACTTC
CDR3aa: CASSLTSGRFNEQYF

abundance: .
d_gene: TRBD1
v_gene: TRBV7-3
j_gene: TRBJ2-2
CDR3nt: TGTGCCAGCAGCTCCTCTCCGGGACAGTCGAACACCGGGGAGCTGTTTTTT
CDR3aa: CASSSSPGQSNTGELFF

abundance: .
d_gene: TRBD2
v_gene: TRBV4-1
j_gene: TRBJ2-1
CDR3nt: TGCGCCAGCAGCCAAGCTCTTACCTTAGCTGGGAGGGTAAATTCCTACAATGAGCAGTTCTTC
CDR3aa: CASSQALTLAGRVNSYNEQFF

abundance: .
d_gene: .
v_gene: TRBV7-2
j_gene: TRBJ1-5
CDR3nt: TGTGCCAGCAGCCAATACTCGGGTGGCAATCAGCCCCAGCATTTT
CDR3aa: CASSQYSGGNQPQHF

abundance: .
d_gene: .
v_gene: TRBV19
j_gene: TRBJ1-4
CDR3nt: TGTGCCAGTAGTCCGACAGTATCGGCATCTGAAAAACTGTTTTTT
CDR3aa: CASSPTVSASEKLFF

abundance: once
d_gene: .
v_gene: TRBV28
j_gene: TRBJ1-4
CDR3nt: TGTGCCAGCAGGCCCACACGCGGATTGACTAATGAAAAACTGTTTTTT
CDR3aa: CASRPTRGLTNEKLFF